The 11 T cell receptor beta chains below were found in one sample sequenced in a study of cytomegalovirus exposure and HLA in healthy donors (dated by TCRdb to 2016 to 2017). The library came from the immunoSEQ multiplex PCR assay. The multiplex PCR relied on a mix of 60 forward primers for TCR Vbeta segments and 13 reverse primers for TCR Jbeta segments. Here the immuneACCESS table is served through TCRdb, limited to in-frame sequences with V and J called. Missing clones are a known gap in these copies; in checked studies unresolved V genes cover under half, and the rest lacks a known reason. The sample has around 140,000 clones on record, about 76% of them singletons. Jointly, the top ten make up about 1.4% of the sample. The sequenced sample consisted of PBMCs. The receptors were sampled from a woman between 40 and 55 years old in good health and CMV-seronegative.

The CDR3: CASSHRGSNQPQHF. Written as DNA, the CDR3 is TGTGCCAGTAGCCACAGGGGATCCAATCAGCCCCAGCATTTT. The rearrangement links TRBV19 to TRBJ1-5; 7 nucleotides match TRBD1. Trimming removed 6 bases from V and 3 bases from J; junction bases left unmatched: 5. Germline values: CDR1 LNHDA, CDR2 SQIVND (reference sequence). The CDR3 covers 14 residues.

This clone has just a few counts. The chain links TRBV19 to TRBJ1-3, with D hard to call. Germline lookup yields CDR1 LNHDA and CDR2 SQIVND (reference sequence). Trimming shortened V by 4 bases and J by 0 bases, and 10 bases separated the two germline ends. The CDR3 is made up of 15 amino acids. The CDR3 nucleotides are TGTGCCAGTAGTACTTCCGGGGACTCTGGAAACACCATATATTTT. Translated, it gives CASSTSGDSGNTIYF.

The rearrangement links TRBV28 to TRBJ1-5, with D possibly being TRBD1 (5 bases). The germline V gene has CDR1 MDHEN and CDR2 SYDVKM. CDR3 length: 12 residues. V lost 11 bases and J 0 bases, leaving 8 bases between the germline ends. CDR3 bases: TGTGCCGGGGCAAATAGCAATCAGCCCCAGCATTTT. This translates into CAGANSNQPQHF.

The chain carries TRBV5-4 and TRBJ2-7; TRBD1 matches 8 bases. This CDR3 is 17 amino acids long. The V segment lost 4 bases and the J segment 6 bases; nucleotides outside the gene matches: 18. Germline assignment: CDR1 SGHNT and CDR2 YYREEE (reference sequence). The CDR3 region is CASSPLPGQVGIGEQYF. Written as DNA, the CDR3 is TGTGCCAGCAGCCCCCTTCCGGGACAGGTAGGAATTGGCGAGCAGTACTTC.

This clone was observed a few times. V usage is TRBV4-3 and J usage is TRBJ1-2, with 8 bases lining up with TRBD1. CDR3 size: 14 residues. J lost 6 bases, V lost 2 bases, and 5 bases had no gene match. From germline, CDR1 is LGHNA and CDR2 YSLEER. CDR3 in amino acids: CASSQLGQANGYTF. The CDR3 nucleotides are TGCGCCAGCAGCCAACTGGGACAGGCTAATGGCTACACCTTC.

Note on this clone: At one boundary the junction diverges from the germline segment, which might be a read error. The CDR3: CASSPQDSYGYPF. Here the CDR3 DNA reads TGCGCCAGCAGCCCTCAGGACTCGTATGGCTACCCCTTC. The genes are TRBV5-1 and TRBJ1-2; D ambiguous. The CDR3 consists of 13 residues. Germline V lookup: CDR1 SGHRS, CDR2 YFSETQ.

V usage is TRBV6-5 and J usage is TRBJ1-2, with D unclear. V was clipped by 0 bases and J by 7 bases, with 9 bases between them. Germline V CDR1 and CDR2: MNHEY, SVGAGI. This CDR3 spans 13 amino acids. The CDR3: CASSYSGGCGYTF. The CDR3 DNA is TGTGCCAGCAGTTACTCTGGAGGGTGTGGCTACACCTTC.

This chain's CDR3 is CASSQETGSLGANVLTF. CDR3 nucleotides: TGTGCCAGCAGCCAAGAGACAGGTTCCCTCGGGGCCAACGTCCTGACTTTC. This chain connects TRBV14 to TRBJ2-6; D might be TRBD1 (6 bases). Looked up from germline, CDR1 is SGHDN and CDR2 is FVKESK. V was shortened by 0 bases and J by 4 bases, with 13 bases between the two germline ends. This CDR3 spans 17 amino acids.

Worth noting for this clone: A junction boundary mismatches the germline segment, possibly from a read error. In the same sample, other DNA sequences code for this CDR3. This sequence joins TRBV29-1 and TRBJ2-5; 9 bases fit TRBD2. CDR3 size: 12 residues. Germline lookup yields CDR1 SQVTM and CDR2 ANQGSEA. The CDR3 is CSGTSAQETQYF. The CDR3 DNA reads as TGCAGCGGGACTAGCGCCCAAGAAACCCAGTACTTC.

The chain combines TRBV18 with TRBJ2-3; TRBD1 matches at 8 bases. After removal of 6 bases from V and 4 bases from J, the junction contained 9 bases not matched to a gene. The CDR3 is 15 residues long. Germline CDR1 reads KGHSH; CDR2 reads LQKENI. CDR3 loop: CASSPGTGPSDTQYF. The DNA of the CDR3 is TGTGCCAGCTCCCCAGGGACAGGACCCTCAGATACGCAGTATTTT.

The chain employs TRBV6-5 and TRBJ2-5, with 10 bases that match TRBD2. The CDR3 has 16 residues. V was pared by 2 bases and J by 7 bases, with 10 bases of the junction left unmatched. From germline, CDR1 is MNHEY and CDR2 SVGAGI. CDR3 sequence: CASSYSSGGFIGTQYF. In nucleotides, the CDR3 is TGTGCCAGCAGTTACAGTAGCGGGGGGTTCATTGGGACCCAGTACTTC.